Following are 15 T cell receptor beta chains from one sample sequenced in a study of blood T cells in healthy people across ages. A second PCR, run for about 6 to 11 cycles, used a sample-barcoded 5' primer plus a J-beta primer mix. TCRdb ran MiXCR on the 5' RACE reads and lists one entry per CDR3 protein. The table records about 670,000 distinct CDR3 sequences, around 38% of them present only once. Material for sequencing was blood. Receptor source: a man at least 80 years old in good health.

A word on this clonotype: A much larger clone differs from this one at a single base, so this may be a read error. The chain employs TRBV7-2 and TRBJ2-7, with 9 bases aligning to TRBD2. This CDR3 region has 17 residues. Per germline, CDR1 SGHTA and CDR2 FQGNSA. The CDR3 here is CAGSFPRASGATYEQYF. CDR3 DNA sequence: TGTGCCGGCAGCTTCCCGCGGGCTAGCGGGGCCACCTACGAGCAGTACTTC.

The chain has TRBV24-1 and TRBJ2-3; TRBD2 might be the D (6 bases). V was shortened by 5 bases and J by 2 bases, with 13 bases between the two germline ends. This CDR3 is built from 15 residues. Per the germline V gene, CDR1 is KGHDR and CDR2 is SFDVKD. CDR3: CATSVDGRATDTQYF. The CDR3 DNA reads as TGTGCCACCAGTGTCGACGGGAGAGCCACAGATACGCAGTATTTT.

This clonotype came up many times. The CDR3 protein is CASSEEGRSSYNEQFF. In DNA form, the CDR3 reads TGTGCCAGCAGTGAGGAGGGGCGAAGCTCCTACAATGAGCAGTTCTTC. The rearrangement joins TRBV6-1 to TRBJ2-1, with D possibly matching TRBD2 (6 bases). CDR1 and CDR2 (germline): MNHNS, SASEGT. Trimming removed 3 bases at V and 0 bases at J, with 12 bases between. The CDR3 totals 16 residues.

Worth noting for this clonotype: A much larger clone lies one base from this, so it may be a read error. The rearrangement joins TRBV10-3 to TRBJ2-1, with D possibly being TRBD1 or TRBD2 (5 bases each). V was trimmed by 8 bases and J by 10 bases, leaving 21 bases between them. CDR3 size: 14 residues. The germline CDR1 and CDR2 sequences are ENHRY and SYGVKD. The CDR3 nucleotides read TGTGCCATCGCCGCCTGGGACGGTTCCTACGAGCAGTTCTTC. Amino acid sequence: CAIAAWDGSYEQFF.

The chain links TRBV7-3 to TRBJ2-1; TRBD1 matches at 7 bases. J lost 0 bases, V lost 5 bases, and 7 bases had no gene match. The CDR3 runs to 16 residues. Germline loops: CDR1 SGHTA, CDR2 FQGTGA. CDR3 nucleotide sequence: TGTGCCAGCAGCCCGATGACAGGGAGCTCCTACAATGAGCAGTTCTTC. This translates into CASSPMTGSSYNEQFF.

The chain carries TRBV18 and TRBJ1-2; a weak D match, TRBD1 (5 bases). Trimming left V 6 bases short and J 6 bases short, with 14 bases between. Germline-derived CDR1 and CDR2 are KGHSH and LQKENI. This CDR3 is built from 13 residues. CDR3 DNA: TGTGCCAGCTCGCGCGAGAGGGGTCATGGCTACACCTTC. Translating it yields CASSRERGHGYTF.

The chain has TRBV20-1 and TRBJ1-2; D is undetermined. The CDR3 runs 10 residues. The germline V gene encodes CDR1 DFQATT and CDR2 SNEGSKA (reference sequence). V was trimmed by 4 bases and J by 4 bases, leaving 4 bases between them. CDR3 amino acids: CSATTYGYTF. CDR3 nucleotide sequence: TGCAGTGCTACCACCTATGGCTACACCTTC.

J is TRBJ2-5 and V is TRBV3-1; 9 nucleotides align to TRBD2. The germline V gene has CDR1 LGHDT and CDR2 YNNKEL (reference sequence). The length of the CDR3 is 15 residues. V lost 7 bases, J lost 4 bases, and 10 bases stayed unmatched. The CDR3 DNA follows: TGTGCCAGCAACCAGTTGCGGGGGGGATCAGAGACCCAGTACTTC. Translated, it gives CASNQLRGGSETQYF.

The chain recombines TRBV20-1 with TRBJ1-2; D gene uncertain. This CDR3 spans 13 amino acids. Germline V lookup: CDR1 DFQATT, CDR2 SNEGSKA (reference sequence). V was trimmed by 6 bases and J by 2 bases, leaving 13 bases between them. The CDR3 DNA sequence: TGCAGTGCCAGCCCCTCCCGCAACTATGGCTACACCTTC. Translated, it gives CSASPSRNYGYTF.

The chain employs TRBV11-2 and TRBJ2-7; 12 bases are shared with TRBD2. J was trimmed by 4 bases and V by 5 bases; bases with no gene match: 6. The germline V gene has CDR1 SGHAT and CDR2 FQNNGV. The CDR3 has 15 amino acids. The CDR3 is CASSIGLAGYYEQYF. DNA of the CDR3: TGTGCCAGCAGCATCGGACTAGCGGGATATTACGAGCAGTACTTC.

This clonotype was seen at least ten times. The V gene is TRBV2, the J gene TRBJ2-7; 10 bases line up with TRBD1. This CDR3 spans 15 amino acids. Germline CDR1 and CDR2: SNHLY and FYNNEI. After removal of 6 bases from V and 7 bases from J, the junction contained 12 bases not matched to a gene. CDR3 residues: CASRVGQGSTREQYF. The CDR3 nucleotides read TGTGCCAGCAGGGTGGGACAGGGGTCGACTCGGGAGCAGTACTTC.

Here the CDR3 DNA reads TGTGCCAGCAGCCGGATGGGGGTTGGGGACACTGAAGCTTTCTTT. Protein product: CASSRMGVGDTEAFF. The rearrangement links TRBV7-8 to TRBJ1-1; tentative D call: TRBD1 (5 bases). The CDR3 is 15 amino acids. In germline, CDR1 is SGHVS, CDR2 FQNEAQ. V gave up 5 bases and J gave up 3 bases, with 16 bases separating them.

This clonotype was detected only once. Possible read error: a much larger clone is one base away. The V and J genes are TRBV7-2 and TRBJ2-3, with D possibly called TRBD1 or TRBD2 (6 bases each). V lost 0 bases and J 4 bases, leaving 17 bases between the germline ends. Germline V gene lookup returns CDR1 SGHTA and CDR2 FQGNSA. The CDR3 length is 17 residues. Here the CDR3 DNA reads TGTGCCAGCAGCTTAGCACTAGTGGGGGGCGGGTCAGATACGCAGTATTTT. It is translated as CASSLALVGGGSDTQYF. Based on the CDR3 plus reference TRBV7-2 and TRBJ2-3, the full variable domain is GAGVSQSPSNKVTEKGKDVELRCDPISGHTALYWYRQSLGQGLEFLIYFQGNSAPDKSGLPSDRFSAERTGGSVSTLTIQRTQQEDSAVYLCASSLALVGGGSDTQYFGPGTRLTVL.

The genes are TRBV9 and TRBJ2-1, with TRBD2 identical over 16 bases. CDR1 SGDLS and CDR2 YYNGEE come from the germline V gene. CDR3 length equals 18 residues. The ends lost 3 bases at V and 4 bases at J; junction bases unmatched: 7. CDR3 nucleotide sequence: TGTGCCAGCAGCGCAGGGACTAGCGGGAGGGCCGGGTACAATGAGCAGTTCTTC. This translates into CASSAGTSGRAGYNEQFF. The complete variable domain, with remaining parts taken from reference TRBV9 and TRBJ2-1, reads DSGVTQTPKHLITATGQRVTLRCSPRSGDLSVYWYQQSLDQGLQFLIQYYNGEERAKGNILERFSAQQFPDLHSELNLSSLELGDSALYFCASSAGTSGRAGYNEQFFGPGTRLTVL.

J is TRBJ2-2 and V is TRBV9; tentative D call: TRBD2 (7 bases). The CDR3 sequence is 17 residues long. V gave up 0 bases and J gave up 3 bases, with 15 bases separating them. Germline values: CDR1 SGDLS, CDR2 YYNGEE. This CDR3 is CASSVENGGGYTGELFF. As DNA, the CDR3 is TGTGCCAGCAGCGTAGAAAACGGCGGGGGCTACACCGGGGAGCTGTTTTTT.